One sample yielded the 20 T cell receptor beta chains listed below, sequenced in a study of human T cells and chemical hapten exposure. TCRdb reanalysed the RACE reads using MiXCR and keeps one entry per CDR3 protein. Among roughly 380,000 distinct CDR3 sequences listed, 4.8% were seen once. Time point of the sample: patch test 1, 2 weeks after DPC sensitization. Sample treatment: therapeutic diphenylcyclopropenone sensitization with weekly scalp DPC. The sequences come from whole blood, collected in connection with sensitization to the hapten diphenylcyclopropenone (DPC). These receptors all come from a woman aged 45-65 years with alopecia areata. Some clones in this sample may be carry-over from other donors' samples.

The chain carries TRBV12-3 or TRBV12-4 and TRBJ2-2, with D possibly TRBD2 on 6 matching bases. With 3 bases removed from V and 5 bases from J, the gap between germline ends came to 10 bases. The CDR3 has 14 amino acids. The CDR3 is CASSFPAGTGELFF. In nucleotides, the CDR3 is TGTGCCAGCAGTTTCCCCGCGGGGACCGGGGAGCTGTTTTTT.

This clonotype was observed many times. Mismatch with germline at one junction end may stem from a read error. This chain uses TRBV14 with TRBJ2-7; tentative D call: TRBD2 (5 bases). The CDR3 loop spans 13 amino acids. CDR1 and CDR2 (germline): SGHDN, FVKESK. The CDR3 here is CASSQGAGYPSHF. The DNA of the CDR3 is TGTGCCAGCAGCCAAGGGGCGGGCTATCCGTCCCACTTC.

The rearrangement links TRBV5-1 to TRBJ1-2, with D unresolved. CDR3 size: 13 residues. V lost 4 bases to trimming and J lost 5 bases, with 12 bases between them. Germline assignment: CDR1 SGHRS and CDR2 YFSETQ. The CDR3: CASSRIGGYGYTF. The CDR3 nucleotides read TGCGCCAGCAGCCGAATCGGTGGTTATGGCTACACCTTC.

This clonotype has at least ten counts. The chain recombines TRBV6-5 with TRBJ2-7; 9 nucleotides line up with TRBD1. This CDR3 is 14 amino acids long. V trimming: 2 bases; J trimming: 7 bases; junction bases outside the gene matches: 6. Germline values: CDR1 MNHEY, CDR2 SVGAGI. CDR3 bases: TGTGCCAGCAGTTACCTACAGGGGGCGAAGGAGCAGTACTTC. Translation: CASSYLQGAKEQYF.

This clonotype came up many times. DNA for the CDR3: TGTGCCAGCAGTCTTGGACAGTACAGTACAACGGCTTTCTTT. Residues: CASSLGQYSTTAFF. The V gene is TRBV6-2 or TRBV6-3, the J gene TRBJ1-1, with D tentatively TRBD1 (6 bases). The germline V and J ends were trimmed by 5 bases and 11 bases, with 21 bases remaining between them. The length of the CDR3 is 14 residues. Germline V gene sequence: CDR1 MNHEY, CDR2 SVGEGT.

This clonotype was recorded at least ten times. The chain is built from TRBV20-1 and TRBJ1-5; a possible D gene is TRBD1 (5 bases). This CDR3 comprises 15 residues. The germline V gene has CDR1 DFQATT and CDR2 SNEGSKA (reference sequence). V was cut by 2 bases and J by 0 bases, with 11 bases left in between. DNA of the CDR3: TGCAGTGCTAGACCTTTTACAGGTAGCAATCAGCCCCAGCATTTT. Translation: CSARPFTGSNQPQHF.

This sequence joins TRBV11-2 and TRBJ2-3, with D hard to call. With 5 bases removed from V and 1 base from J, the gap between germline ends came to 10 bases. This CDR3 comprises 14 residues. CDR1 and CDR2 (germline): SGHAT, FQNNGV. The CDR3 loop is CASSLGPRTDTQYF. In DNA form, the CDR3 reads TGTGCCAGCAGCCTTGGACCGCGCACAGATACGCAGTATTTT.

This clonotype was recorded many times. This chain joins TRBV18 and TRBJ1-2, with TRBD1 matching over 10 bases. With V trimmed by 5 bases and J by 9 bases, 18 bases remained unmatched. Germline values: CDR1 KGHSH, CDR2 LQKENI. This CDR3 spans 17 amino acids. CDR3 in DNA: TGTGCCAGCTCAGAGTCCCGGGACAGGGGTCGATTGATAAGCTACACCTTC. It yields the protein CASSESRDRGRLISYTF.

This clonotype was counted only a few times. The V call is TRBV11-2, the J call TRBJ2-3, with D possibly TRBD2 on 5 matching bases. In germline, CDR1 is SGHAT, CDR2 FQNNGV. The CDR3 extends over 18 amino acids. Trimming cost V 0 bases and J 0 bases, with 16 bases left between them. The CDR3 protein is CASSLDLGGTGSTDTQYF. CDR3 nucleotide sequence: TGTGCCAGCAGCTTAGATTTAGGCGGTACGGGGAGCACAGATACGCAGTATTTT.

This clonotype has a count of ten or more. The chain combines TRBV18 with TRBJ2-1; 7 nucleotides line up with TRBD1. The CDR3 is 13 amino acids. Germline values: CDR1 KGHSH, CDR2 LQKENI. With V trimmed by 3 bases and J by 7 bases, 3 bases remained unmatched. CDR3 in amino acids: CASSPGQTNEQFF. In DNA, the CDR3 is TGTGCCAGCTCACCGGGACAGACGAATGAGCAGTTCTTC. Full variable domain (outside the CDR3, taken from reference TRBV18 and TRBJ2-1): NAGVMQNPRHLVRRRGQEARLRCSPMKGHSHVYWYRQLPEEGLKFMVYLQKENIIDESGMPKERFSAEFPKEGPSILRIQQVVRGDSAAYFCASSPGQTNEQFFGPGTRLTVL.

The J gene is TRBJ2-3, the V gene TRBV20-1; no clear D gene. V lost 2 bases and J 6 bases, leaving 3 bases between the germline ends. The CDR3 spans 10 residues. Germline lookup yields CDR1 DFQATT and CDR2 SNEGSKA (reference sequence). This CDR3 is CSARYDTQYF. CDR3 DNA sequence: TGCAGTGCTAGATATGATACGCAGTATTTT.

CDR3 nucleotide sequence: TGTGCCAGCAGCCAATCGACAGGCGGCTACACCTTC. Translated, it gives CASSQSTGGYTF. The chain has TRBV3-1 and TRBJ1-2; D possibly corresponds to TRBD1 (6 bases). Trimming shortened V by 2 bases and J by 8 bases, and 9 bases separated the two germline ends. CDR1 is LGHDT, CDR2 YNNKEL, per germline (reference sequence). This CDR3 comprises 12 residues.

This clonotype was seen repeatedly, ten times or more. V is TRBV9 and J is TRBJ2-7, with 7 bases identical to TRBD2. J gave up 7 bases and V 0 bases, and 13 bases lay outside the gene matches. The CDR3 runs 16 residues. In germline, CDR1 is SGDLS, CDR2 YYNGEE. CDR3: CASSVEGLAAGGEQYF. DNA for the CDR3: TGTGCCAGCAGCGTAGAAGGGCTAGCGGCCGGCGGAGAGCAGTACTTC.

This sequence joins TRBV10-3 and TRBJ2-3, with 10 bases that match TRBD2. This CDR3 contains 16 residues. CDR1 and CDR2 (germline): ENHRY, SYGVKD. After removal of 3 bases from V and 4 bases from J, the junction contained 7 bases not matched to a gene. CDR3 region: CAISDGTSASPDTQYF. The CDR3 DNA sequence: TGTGCCATCAGTGATGGGACTAGCGCTTCCCCAGATACGCAGTATTTT.

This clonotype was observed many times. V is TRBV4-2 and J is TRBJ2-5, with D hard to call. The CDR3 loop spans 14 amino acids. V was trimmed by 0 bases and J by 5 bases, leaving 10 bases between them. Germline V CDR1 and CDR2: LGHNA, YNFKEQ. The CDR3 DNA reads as TGTGCCAGCAGCCAAGATCTTTCCTCGGAGACCCAGTACTTC. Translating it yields CASSQDLSSETQYF.

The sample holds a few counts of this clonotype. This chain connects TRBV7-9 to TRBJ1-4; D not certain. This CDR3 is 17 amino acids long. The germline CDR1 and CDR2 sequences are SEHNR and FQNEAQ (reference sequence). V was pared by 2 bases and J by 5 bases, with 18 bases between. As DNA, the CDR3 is TGTGCCAGCAGCTTATACGAGGACGGAAGATTCAATGAAAAACTGTTTTTT. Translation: CASSLYEDGRFNEKLFF. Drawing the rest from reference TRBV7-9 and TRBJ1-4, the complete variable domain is DTGVSQNPRHKITKRGQNVTFRCDPISEHNRLYWYRQTLGQGPEFLTYFQNEAQLEKSRLLSDRFSAERPKGSFSTLEIQRTEQGDSAMYLCASSLYEDGRFNEKLFFGSGTQLSVL.

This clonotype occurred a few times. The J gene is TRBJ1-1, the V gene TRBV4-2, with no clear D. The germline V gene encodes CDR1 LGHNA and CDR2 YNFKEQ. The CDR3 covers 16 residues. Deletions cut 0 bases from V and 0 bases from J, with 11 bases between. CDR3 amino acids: CASSQDPEGLNTEAFF. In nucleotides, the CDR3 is TGTGCCAGCAGCCAAGACCCCGAAGGACTGAACACTGAAGCTTTCTTT.

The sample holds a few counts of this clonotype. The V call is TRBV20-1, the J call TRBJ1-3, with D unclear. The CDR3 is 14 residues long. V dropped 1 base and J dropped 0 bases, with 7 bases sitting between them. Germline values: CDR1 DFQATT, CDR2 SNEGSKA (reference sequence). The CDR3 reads CSARAYSSGNTIYF. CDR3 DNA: TGCAGTGCTAGAGCCTATTCCTCTGGAAACACCATATATTTT.

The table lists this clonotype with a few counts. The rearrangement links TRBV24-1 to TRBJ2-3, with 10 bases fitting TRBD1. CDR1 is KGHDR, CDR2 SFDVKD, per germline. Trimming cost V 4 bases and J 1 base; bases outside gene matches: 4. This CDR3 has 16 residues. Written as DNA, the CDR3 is TGTGCCACCAGTGACAGGGACAGGGGTGGCACAGATACGCAGTATTTT. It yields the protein CATSDRDRGGTDTQYF.

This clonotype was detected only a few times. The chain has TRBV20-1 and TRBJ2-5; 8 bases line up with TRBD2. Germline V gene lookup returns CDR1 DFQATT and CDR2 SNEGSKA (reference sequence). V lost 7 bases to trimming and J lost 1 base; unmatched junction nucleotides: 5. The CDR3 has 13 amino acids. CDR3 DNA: TGCAGTGGTCCCCTAGCGGGCCAAGAGACCCAGTACTTC. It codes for CSGPLAGQETQYF.